This is a list of T cell receptor beta chains from one sample in a study of beta chain features in type 1 diabetes. Profiling relied on immunoSEQ multiplex PCR, and the TCRdb table lists in-frame clones only, not all of them. Among fewer than 650,000 clones listed, 15% to 19% were seen once. Sequences were obtained from naive CD4+ T cells from blood. These receptors were collected from a young man in good health. Both conserved end residues are part of each CDR3. D genes are given only for firm matches. Clone size, where shown, is once, few, many, or a class for clones that have expanded.

d_call j_call clone_size v_call cdr3_nt cdr3_aa
. TRBJ2-1 few TRBV2 TGTGCCAGCAGTGACGCGAAGAAGGCCTACAATGAGCAGTTCTTC CASSDAKKAYNEQFF
TRBD1 TRBJ2-3 few TRBV11-2 TGTGCCAGCAGCTTTAACAGGGGTGCGTCCAGAGTGGTCACAGATACGCAGTATTTT CASSFNRGASRVVTDTQYF
. TRBJ1-1 . TRBV7-9 TGTGCCAGCAGCTTAGAATCCGAGAACACTGAAGCTTTCTTT CASSLESENTEAFF
. TRBJ1-4 . TRBV14 TGTGCCAGCAGCCAAGTGGGGACACCAACTAATGAAAAACTGTTTTTT CASSQVGTPTNEKLFF
TRBD2 TRBJ2-3 . TRBV30 TGTGCCTGGACCCGCCGGGAGCGGGGGAGGGTAGATACGCAGTATTTT CAWTRRERGRVDTQYF
TRBD2 TRBJ2-3 . TRBV7-8 TGTGCCAGCAGCCCCCGGACTAGCGGGGCTAGCACAGATACGCAGTATTTT CASSPRTSGASTDTQYF
. TRBJ2-7 . TRBV20-1 TGCAGTGCTAGCGGCTTCGCCGAGCAGTACTTC CSASGFAEQYF
. TRBJ1-1 . TRBV7-3 TGTGCCAGCAGCCCCCCCCAGGGCACTGAAGCTTTCTTT CASSPPQGTEAFF
TRBD2 TRBJ2-5 few TRBV5-1 TGCGCCAGCAGCCCGGGACTAGCGGGAGTTGGAGAGACCCAGTACTTC CASSPGLAGVGETQYF
. TRBJ2-7 few TRBV5-1 TGCGCCAGCAGCCGGGGCATCGGGCGGCCTAATGCAATCGAACTCTACGAGCAGTACTTC CASSRGIGRPNAIELYEQYF
. TRBJ2-5 . TRBV11-3 TGTGCCAGCAGCCCCCCGGTTGGGGAGACCCAGTACTTC CASSPPVGETQYF
TRBD1 TRBJ1-1 . TRBV7-9 TGTGCCAGCAGGTCGGGACAGCTGAACACTGAAGCTTTCTTT CASRSGQLNTEAFF
. TRBJ1-4 few TRBV7-8 TGTGCCAGCAGCTTGAGGGACAAGAATGAAAAACTGTTTTTT CASSLRDKNEKLFF
TRBD1 TRBJ2-2 . TRBV9 TGTGCCAGCAGCGGACACGGATTTCAGGGGGCTATCGGGGAGCTGTTTTTT CASSGHGFQGAIGELFF
. TRBJ2-3 few TRBV4-2 TGTGCCAGCAGCCAAGCGAGGACTCAGGCGCAGTATTTT CASSQARTQAQYF
. TRBJ1-1 . TRBV4-3 TGCGCCAGCAGCCAAGGCGCGGTTAACACTGAAGCTTTCTTT CASSQGAVNTEAFF
. TRBJ1-4 . TRBV7-9 TGTGCCAGCAGCAAGGGACTTGGGGTCCTGTTTTTT CASSKGLGVLFF
. TRBJ1-1 . TRBV2 TGTGCCAGCACGGGGGAGTTCACTGAAGCTTTCTTT CASTGEFTEAFF
TRBD1 TRBJ1-2 . TRBV7-2 TGTGCCAGCAGCCCCCGACAGGGCGGCGGCTACACCTTC CASSPRQGGGYTF
. TRBJ2-7 . TRBV9 TGTGCCAGCAGCCTTAACCCAGCCTACGAGCAGTACTTC CASSLNPAYEQYF
TRBD2 TRBJ2-1 . TRBV12-5 TGTGCTAGTGGTTTGGTACATACTAGCGTTCTCCATGAGCAGTTCTTC CASGLVHTSVLHEQFF
TRBD1 TRBJ2-7 few TRBV7-9 TGTGCCAGCAGCTTAGGGACAGGGTACGAGCAGTACTTC CASSLGTGYEQYF
. TRBJ1-1 . TRBV7-2 TGTGCCAGCAGCTTGTCCATGACGACCGCTGAAGCTTTCTTT CASSLSMTTAEAFF
. TRBJ2-5 few TRBV28 TGTGCCAGCAGTGAGGGCTCAGCCGCCTGGGAGACCCAGTACTTC CASSEGSAAWETQYF
TRBD1 TRBJ2-3 few TRBV4-2 TGTGCCAGCAGCCAATCGGGTTCCGGGACAGCAGATACGCAGTATTTT CASSQSGSGTADTQYF
TRBD2 TRBJ2-2 few TRBV5-1 TGCGCCAGCAGCTCCCGGACTAGCGGGAGTAGTGCCGGGGAGCTGTTTTTT CASSSRTSGSSAGELFF
. TRBJ1-2 . TRBV18 TGTGCCAGCTCACCAAAAGGATCCCTTAACTATGGCTACACCTTC CASSPKGSLNYGYTF